The entry below describes one TCR beta chain. Its antigen is currently not known. No clone much larger than this one lies a single base away; base qualities are absent. Receptor libraries were prepared by the immunoSEQ multiplex PCR assay. For the multiplex PCR, a mixture combining 60 forward primers for TCR Vbeta segments and 13 reverse primers for TCR Jbeta segments was used. The CDR3 region of rearranged TCR beta genes was amplified from genomic DNA with a multiplex PCR assay. On the Illumina HiSeq System, the amplified TCR beta libraries were sequenced as 87-base-pair reads. In the paper's pipeline: A later analysis tallied tens of millions of unique TCR beta chains across the approximately 670 repertoires, and around 12 million of those chains were shared by two or more donors. Raw reads were error-corrected and collapsed into unique sequences with a nearest-neighbor algorithm that merged closely related sequences to remove PCR and sequencing errors. Alignment of CDR3 sequences to IMGT reference sequences was used to assign V, D and J gene segments. For a sequence to be retained, a match of at least six nucleotides to both a V gene segment and a J gene segment was required. Rearrangements were classified as productive when the CDR3 lacked stop codons and remained in frame with V and J, and all other rearrangements were classified as non-productive. Following IMGT convention, CDR3 was defined as the stretch from the second conserved V-encoded cysteine to the conserved J-encoded phenylalanine. In an earlier analysis of some 550 of the donors, sequences lacking an unambiguous match to a single V gene segment were excluded. An earlier analysis of a few hundred of the donors called V segments functional above 56.7% productive rearrangements and segregating when the between-donor standard deviation exceeded 5%. A statistical classification framework was developed to diagnose cytomegalovirus status using the catalog of TCR beta chain sequences. A later analysis assigned V and J genes by comparing TCR nucleotide sequences with IMGT/GENE-DB human TR gene sequences. The TCRdist pipeline was used in a later analysis to assign CDR3 sequences and most-parsimonious VDJ recombination scenarios. In a later analysis, each TCR beta chain was defined by its CDR3 amino acid sequence together with its V-gene family, and reads lacking a unique V-gene family were excluded. In a later analysis, several hundred highly shared, low-generation-probability nucleotide sequences were removed to address suspected cross-contamination and a sequencing artifact. In a later analysis, a clonal expansion index for each public chain was calculated from normalized within-repertoire ranks of inferred template counts. A later analysis computed generation probabilities with a VDJ recombination model fitted to out-of-frame rearrangements, and checked the results against IGoR. Hypergeometric tests were used in a later analysis to score TCR-TCR, TCR-HLA and TCR-CMV co-occurrence, with a repertoire-size bias correction applied to the TCR pairs. A later analysis estimated false discovery rates by permuting HLA or CMV assignments 20 times. In a later analysis, co-occurring TCRs were grouped with DBSCAN, and TCRdist sequence similarity was added when clustering was performed within HLA-allele-positive subsets. Repertoires with fewer than 30,000 or more than 120,000 public chains were left out of co-occurrence clustering, as were a handful of repertoires with anomalous nucleotide sharing. The immuneACCESS repertoire file appears here via TCRdb, limited to in-frame rearrangements. These files lack a portion of the clones; in checked studies, under half of the deficit traces to unresolved V genes, and the cause of the others is not known. V, J and clone size were drawn from that table, and D and trimming were deduced from the DNA. A total of more than 95,000 clones appear in this sample, 60% to 75% of them only once. The top ten hold 3% to 3.5% of the sample.

The cohort was made up of 666 healthy bone marrow donors. At the time of sampling, all cohort members were nominally healthy, though unrecorded immune exposures were likely present. The donor was CMV seronegative and belonged to the group of several hundred seronegative cohort members. Every donor gave a peripheral blood sample, and the peripheral blood mononuclear cells from that sample were used for TCR beta sequencing. Genomic DNA was extracted from the blood cell samples with the Qiagen DNeasy Blood Extraction Kit. This entry belongs to a study of cytomegalovirus exposure and HLA in healthy donors (dated by TCRdb to the late 2010s). Study-wide context: In an earlier analysis of 587 of the donors, 276 Gb of sequence data and some 100 million unique TCR beta sequences from 150 million to 200 million T cells were reported. To predict cytomegalovirus infection status, the study brought together high-throughput TCR immunosequencing, statistical association of individual TCRs with disease status, and machine learning. Five DR-DQ haplotypes were handled as single units for association and clustering, since linkage in the cohort was strong. Every repertoire in the discovery cohort had been generated on one and the same sequencing platform. The study used immunosequencing to profile the T cell repertoires of around 600 subjects and linked those repertoires to cytomegalovirus serostatus. The study aimed to test whether signatures of past pathogen exposure could be identified by cataloging public T cell receptors. A later genetic analysis took genome-wide SNP genotypes for about 55% of the 666 donors and used that subset as a discovery cohort. The number of donors typed differed by locus, with roughly 620-640 for A, B, C, DRB1 and DQB1, over 500 for DQA1, over 600 for DPA1, and under 490 for DPB1. A later analysis re-examined previously published TCR beta repertoires from more than 550 donors and added high-resolution HLA genotyping to investigate patterns of TCR occurrence. The later analysis used no new phenotypic data to find candidate immune exposures, relying instead on TCR beta sequences and their occurrence across donors. A separate validation cohort of some 130 different subjects was used in addition to the roughly 670-subject first cohort. About 300 gigabases of sequencing data and tens of millions of unique TCR sequences were included in an early release covering roughly 600 HLA-typed donors. Donor age, sex, ethnicity and CMV serostatus were collected together with the repertoire data. Among 300 to 450 genotyped donors of the cohort, an average of roughly 240,000 unique TCR beta nucleotide sequences were sequenced per donor, around a sixth of them non-productive. An earlier analysis of 587 of the donors applied high-throughput TCR beta sequencing to assess whether each TCR beta V gene segment acted as functional or pseudogenic. The genetic ancestry cluster associated with self-reported Caucasian donors included 81% of the approximately 430 genotyped donors. Both class I and class II loci were covered by HLA typing, at four-digit resolution. The research as a whole found: A group of highly shared sequence variants was considered likely to be a technical artifact of the sequencing pipeline. In vitro tests confirmed that a few of the cytomegalovirus-associated TCR beta chains recognize cytomegalovirus antigens. Presence/absence analyses assumed roughly uniform sequencing depth across donors, an assumption that may not hold. Assigning TCR associations to individual alleles was difficult when HLA alleles, especially DR and DQ, strongly co-occurred. A total of about 180 TCR beta chains were listed by the study as associated with cytomegalovirus. Across donors, most TCR sequences were observed very rarely, whereas some public TCRs were present in many individuals. Most CMV-associated TCR beta chains appeared to be HLA-restricted in a later analysis, and the HLA associations seemed to be driven largely by CMV exposure. V-gene and J-gene trimming of TCR beta chains was associated with a missense DCLRE1C variant in a later genetic analysis, and the association was replicated in an independent cohort. Because HLA typing was unavailable for some donors at each locus, only the typed subset was used in association tests. Linkage disequilibrium might explain the correlated functional status among segregating V segments, but an unknown experimental factor could not be excluded. A later analysis associated around 16,000 TCR beta sequences with specific HLA alleles at a false discovery rate of 0.05. The cohort was sequenced for TCR beta chains only, and without alpha or paired-chain data the features that could be detected were limited. An earlier analysis of approximately 540 of the donors showed that most TCR beta V segments appeared in productive rearrangements either about 90% or about 30% of the time, which broadly matched IMGT annotations. A further reported finding was that TCR beta sequences accurately predicted the HLA-A and HLA-B alleles for most subjects in the first cohort. Compared with the approximately 700-donor mean, donors in an Asian-associated ancestry cluster had fewer N-insertions in productive TCRs, according to a later genetic analysis. A later analysis reported that several top co-occurrence clusters appeared linked to parvovirus B19, influenza, CMV and Epstein-Barr virus. In both the original and validation cohorts, the classifier was reported to diagnose cytomegalovirus status with high specificity and sensitivity. Roughly 15 rarely observed V segments, including chromosome 9 orphons, were excluded from the earlier analysis of 550 to 700 of the donors because counts were too low. The authors suggested that the approach could potentially be generalized to other disease states and immunological phenotypes. CMV serostatus was the only immune exposure information available for the cohort. In a later analysis, HLA-associated TCR beta chains showed more clonal expansion and lower generation probabilities than non-associated chains that were equally common. In a later analysis, the rate of TCR association differed among HLA loci, with DRB1 alleles having the most associated TCRs and HLA-C alleles having the fewest.

The sequence derives from a man aged 60 to 75 in good health and CMV-seronegative. Sequenced: PBMCs.

The DNA reads TGTGCCAGCAGCCCGGGACTAGCGTCGAACTACGAGCAGTACTTC. The resulting protein is CASSPGLASNYEQYF. Rearrangement joined TRBV7-8 to TRBJ2-5; TRBD2 aligns with 10 central bases. TRBJ2-7 explains the end of the DNA better; the J call may be wrong. Looking up the germline V gene yields CDR1 SGHVS and CDR2 FQNEAQ. Inclusive of the bounding cysteine and phenylalanine, the CDR3 is 15 residues long. Only the CDR3 portion is preserved as DNA: 45 bases, with reading frame beginning at the first base.